These T cell receptor beta chains were read from a single sample in a study of blood T cell repertoires in COVID-19. The table came from immunoSEQ multiplex PCR; TCRdb's copy has only in-frame clones and leaves some out. The sample lists approximately 200,000 clones; roughly four fifths were seen once. Sequenced material: PBMCs or T cells enriched from blood (not recorded which). All receptors derive from a man aged 35 to 55 who had recovered from COVID-19. Both conserved end residues are trimmed from each CDR3.

TRBV27	TRBJ1-3	ASSFTGTGGGNTIY
TRBV18	TRBJ2-2	ASSPQGTGITGELF
TRBV9	TRBJ2-7	ASSVEAGTSAYEQY
TRBV30	TRBJ2-6	ACPGQKDSGANVLT
TRBV2	TRBJ1-4	ASNPVTGANEKLF
TRBV7-9	TRBJ2-3	ASSLVPPGHPPPITQY
TRBV7-3	TRBJ1-1	ASSLWYGGRNTEAF
TRBV12-5	TRBJ2-5	ASGLVHEGQDQETQY
TRBV11-1	TRBJ2-7	ASSLLDTEQY
TRBV7-8	TRBJ2-7	ASSQRLGLAGSYEQY
TRBV7-2	TRBJ1-1	ASSLVAGMNTEAF
TRBV7-2	TRBJ2-5	ASRNYRAEETQY
TRBV27	TRBJ2-7	ASSKRDPLDRSQY
TRBV28	TRBJ1-1	ASSPPGQPGNTEAF